Listed here are 5 T cell receptor beta chains from one sample, sequenced in a study of regulatory T cells in long-lasting Graves disease. Described time point: newly diagnosed GD, antithyroid drugs for less than 3 months. From PBMCs, RNA was extracted and then used to make the TCR library. The TCR beta library used iRepertoire HTBI primers with Arm-PCR amplification of CDR3. TCRdb ran MiXCR on the multiplex PCR reads and lists one entry per CDR3 protein. Of under 800,000 distinct CDR3 sequences listed, 16% are singletons. This sample also belongs to another study, concerning T cells in Graves' hyperthyroidism and ophthalmopathy.

Specimen: peripheral blood mononuclear cells (PBMCs), collected at new diagnosis, from a patient treated with antithyroid drugs. The receptors were sampled from a woman in her 30s with Graves disease.

This chain joins TRBV30 and TRBJ2-7; TRBD1 matches at 11 bases. This CDR3 has 15 residues. Germline V lookup: CDR1 GTSNPN, CDR2 SVGIG (reference sequence). Unmatched junction bases numbered 6, after V lost 4 bases and J lost 1 base. The CDR3 bases are TGTGCCTGGAATCTAGGGGACAGGGGGTCCTACGAGCAGTACTTC. Translated: CAWNLGDRGSYEQYF.

The chain uses TRBV4-1 and TRBJ2-7; possible D gene TRBD2, 5 bases. This CDR3 is built from 12 residues. The V and J ends lost 3 bases and 6 bases respectively, with 9 bases between them. CDR1 and CDR2 from the germline V gene are MGHRA and YSYEKL. CDR3 nucleotides: TGCGCCAGCAGCCACCCCCGGGGCGAGCAGTACTTC. It specifies CASSHPRGEQYF.

A few counts support this clonotype. This chain links TRBV19 with TRBJ2-1, with D unresolved. CDR1 is LNHDA, CDR2 SQIVND, per germline (reference sequence). This CDR3 has 12 amino acids. V gave up 3 bases and J gave up 9 bases, with 9 bases separating them. The CDR3 loop is CASSMNGPEQFF. The CDR3 DNA is TGTGCCAGTAGTATGAACGGGCCTGAGCAGTTCTTC. Full variable domain (remainder filled in from reference TRBV19 and TRBJ2-1): DGGITQSPKYLFRKEGQNVTLSCEQNLNHDAMYWYRQDPGQGLRLIYYSQIVNDFQKGDIAEGYSVSREKKESFPLTVTSAQKNPTAFYLCASSMNGPEQFFGPGTRLTVL.

In this sample, this clonotype turned up many times. This chain links TRBV24-1 with TRBJ1-1, with 8 bases fitting TRBD1. Unmatched junction bases numbered 0, after V lost 0 bases and J lost 10 bases. From germline, CDR1 is KGHDR and CDR2 SFDVKD. This CDR3 is 12 amino acids long. DNA of the CDR3: TGTGCCACCAGTGATTTGGGGACAGGAGCTTTCTTT. Its protein product is CATSDLGTGAFF.

In this sample, this clonotype turned up many times. The chain combines TRBV9 with TRBJ1-2, with TRBD1 as a possible D gene (5 bases). The CDR3 contains 14 residues. Germline-derived CDR1 and CDR2 are SGDLS and YYNGEE. V was cut by 0 bases and J by 4 bases, with 10 bases left in between. CDR3 sequence reads: CASSVGGSSYGYTF. The CDR3 DNA reads as TGTGCCAGCAGCGTAGGGGGGTCTTCCTATGGCTACACCTTC. The entire variable domain, with the rest obtained from reference TRBV9 and TRBJ1-2, is as follows: DSGVTQTPKHLITATGQRVTLRCSPRSGDLSVYWYQQSLDQGLQFLIQYYNGEERAKGNILERFSAQQFPDLHSELNLSSLELGDSALYFCASSVGGSSYGYTFGSGTRLTVV.